This entry concerns a single T cell receptor beta chain. Its specificity is unknown. These data are taken from a study of T-cell reconstitution after alpha-beta-depleted transplantation in children. Study-wide results and limits: T-cell counts and diversity were attributed mostly to newly produced T cells one year after transplant. Reportedly, roughly two months post-transplant, alpha-beta T cells arose from several hundred expanded graft clones. Several patients had high TCRbeta diversity at day 60; it came from surviving recipient T cells and thymic progenitors.

The ends lost 5 bases at V and 5 bases at J; junction bases unmatched: 9. The CDR3 has 15 residues. A library of TCRbeta sequences, prepared with unique molecular identifiers, was generated. TCRdb reanalysed the PCR reads using MiXCR and keeps one entry per CDR3 protein. The sample carries 200,000 to 250,000 distinct CDR3 sequences, more than 20% recorded once. The gene calls are TRBV12-3 or TRBV12-4 and TRBJ2-1; 7 bases are shared with TRBD1. The receptor's source is a girl aged 2 to 10 with Fanconi anemia, due to receive a stem cell transplant. This material consisted of PBMCs, taken before TCRalphabeta/CD19-depleted stem cell transplant. The CDR3 DNA follows: TGTGCCAGCAGTCCGGGACAGCCAAAAGACAATGAGCAGTTCTTC. Encoded protein: CASSPGQPKDNEQFF.